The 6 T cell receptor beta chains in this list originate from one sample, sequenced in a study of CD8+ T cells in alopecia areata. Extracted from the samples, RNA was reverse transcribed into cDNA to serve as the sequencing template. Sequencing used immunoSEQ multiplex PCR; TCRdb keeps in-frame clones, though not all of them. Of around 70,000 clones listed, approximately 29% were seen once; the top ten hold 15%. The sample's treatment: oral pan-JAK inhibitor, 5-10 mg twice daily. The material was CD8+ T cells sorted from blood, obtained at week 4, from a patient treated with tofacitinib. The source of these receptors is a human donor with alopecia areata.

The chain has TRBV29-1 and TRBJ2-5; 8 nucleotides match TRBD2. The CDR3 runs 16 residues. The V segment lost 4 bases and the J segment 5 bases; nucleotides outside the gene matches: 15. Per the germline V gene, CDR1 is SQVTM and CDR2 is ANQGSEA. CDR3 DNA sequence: TGCAGCGTTGTAGGAGCGGGAGTCCCTTACCCGGAGACCCAGTACTTC. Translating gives CSVVGAGVPYPETQYF.

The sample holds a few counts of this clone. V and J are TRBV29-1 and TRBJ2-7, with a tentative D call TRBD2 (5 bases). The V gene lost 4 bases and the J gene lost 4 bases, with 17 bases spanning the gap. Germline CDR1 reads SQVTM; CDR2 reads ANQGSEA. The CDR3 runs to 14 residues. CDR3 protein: CSVGSGVEIYEQYF. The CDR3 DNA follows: TGCAGCGTTGGAAGCGGAGTCGAGATTTACGAGCAGTACTTC.

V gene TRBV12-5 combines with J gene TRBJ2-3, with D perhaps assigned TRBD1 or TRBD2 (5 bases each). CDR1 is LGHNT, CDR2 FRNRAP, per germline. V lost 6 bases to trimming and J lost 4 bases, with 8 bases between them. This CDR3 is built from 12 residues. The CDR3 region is CASGGAPDTQYF. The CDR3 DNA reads TGTGCTAGTGGCGGGGCCCCAGATACGCAGTATTTT.

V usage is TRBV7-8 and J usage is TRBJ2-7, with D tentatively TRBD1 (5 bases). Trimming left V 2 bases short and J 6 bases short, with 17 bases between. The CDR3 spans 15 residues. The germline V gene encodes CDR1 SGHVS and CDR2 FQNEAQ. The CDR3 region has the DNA TGTGCCAGCAGCTTACAGTTGACATGGGGCACCGAGCAGTACTTC. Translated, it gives CASSLQLTWGTEQYF.

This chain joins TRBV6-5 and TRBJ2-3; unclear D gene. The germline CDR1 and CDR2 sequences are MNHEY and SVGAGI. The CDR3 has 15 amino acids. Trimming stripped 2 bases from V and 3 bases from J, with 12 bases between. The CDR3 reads CASSYRRAGTDTQYF. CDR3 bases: TGTGCCAGCAGTTACCGAAGGGCCGGAACAGATACGCAGTATTTT.

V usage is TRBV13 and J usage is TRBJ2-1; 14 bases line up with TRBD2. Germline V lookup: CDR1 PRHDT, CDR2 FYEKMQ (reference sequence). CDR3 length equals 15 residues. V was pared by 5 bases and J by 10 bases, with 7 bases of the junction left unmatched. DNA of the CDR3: TGTGCCAGCAGCCCGACTAGCGGGAGGGGCGACGAGCAGTTCTTC. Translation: CASSPTSGRGDEQFF.